Described below is a single T cell receptor (beta chain) sequence and its context. Its antigen remains unknown. MiXCR was run by TCRdb on the reads, yielding one entry per CDR3 protein. The sample has 150,000 or so distinct CDR3 sequences, roughly 32% seen once. Germline V gives CDR1 SGHVS, CDR2 FQNEAQ. The CDR3 covers 15 residues. The V end was cut by 3 bases, the J end by 3 bases, with 14 bases between. These data come from a study of T cell repertoires in cytomegalovirus infection. Overall study: Matching HLA type and CMV infection were both indicated by public TCR beta signatures. Regarding the study as a whole: It was HLA-C-restricted CMV-specific TCR beta clonotypes that dominated the response ex vivo.

The receptor's source is a human donor in good health (CMV status not recorded). Some clones in this sample may be carry-over from other donors' samples. The chain couples TRBV7-8 to TRBJ1-1; tentatively, D is TRBD1 (6 bases). Sequencing used CD8+ T cells from cultured PBMCs, obtained from culture after CMV antigen stimulation. This chain's CDR3 is CASSLGPQGYTEAFF. CDR3 in DNA: TGTGCCAGCAGCTTGGGCCCCCAGGGGTACACTGAAGCTTTCTTT. Supplemented by reference TRBV7-8 and TRBJ1-1, the full variable domain reads GAGVSQSPRYKVAKRGQDVALRCDPISGHVSLFWYQQALGQGPEFLTYFQNEAQLDKSGLPSDRFFAERPEGSVSTLKIQRTQQEDSAVYLCASSLGPQGYTEAFFGQGTRLTVV.